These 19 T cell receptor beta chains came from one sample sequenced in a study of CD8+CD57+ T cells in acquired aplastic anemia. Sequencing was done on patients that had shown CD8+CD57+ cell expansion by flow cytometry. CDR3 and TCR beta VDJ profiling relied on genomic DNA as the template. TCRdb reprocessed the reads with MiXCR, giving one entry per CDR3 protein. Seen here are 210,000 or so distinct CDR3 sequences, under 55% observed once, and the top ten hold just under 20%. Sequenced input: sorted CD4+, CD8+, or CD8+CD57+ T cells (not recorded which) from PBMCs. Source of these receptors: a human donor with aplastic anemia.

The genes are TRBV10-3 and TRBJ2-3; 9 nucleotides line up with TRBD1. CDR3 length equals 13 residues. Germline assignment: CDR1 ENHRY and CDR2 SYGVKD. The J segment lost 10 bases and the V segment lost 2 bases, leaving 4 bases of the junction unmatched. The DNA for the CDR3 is TGTGCCATCAGTGAGGTTGGACAGGGGTCGCAGTATTTT. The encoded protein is CAISEVGQGSQYF.

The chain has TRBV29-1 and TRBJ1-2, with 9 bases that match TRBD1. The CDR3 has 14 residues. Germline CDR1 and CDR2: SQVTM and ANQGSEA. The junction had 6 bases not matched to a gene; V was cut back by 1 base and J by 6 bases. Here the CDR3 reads CSVEAEDRGHGYTF. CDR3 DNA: TGCAGCGTTGAAGCAGAGGACAGGGGACATGGCTACACCTTC. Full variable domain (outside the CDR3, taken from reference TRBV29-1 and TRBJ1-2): SAVISQKPSRDICQRGTSLTIQCQVDSQVTMMFWYRQQPGQSLTLIATANQGSEATYESGFVIDKFPISRPNLTFSTLTVSNMSPEDSSIYLCSVEAEDRGHGYTFGSGTRLTVV.

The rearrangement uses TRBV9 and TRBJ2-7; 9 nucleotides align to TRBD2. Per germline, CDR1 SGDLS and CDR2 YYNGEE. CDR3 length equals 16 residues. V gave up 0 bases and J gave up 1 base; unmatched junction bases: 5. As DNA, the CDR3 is TGTGCCAGCAGCGTAGTGCAAGCGGGGGGTTCCTACGAGCAGTACTTC. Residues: CASSVVQAGGSYEQYF.

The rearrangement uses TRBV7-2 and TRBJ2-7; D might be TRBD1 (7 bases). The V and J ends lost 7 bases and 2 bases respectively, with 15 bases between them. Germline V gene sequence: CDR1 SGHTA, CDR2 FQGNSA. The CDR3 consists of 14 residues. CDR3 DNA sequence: TGTGCCAGCACCCAAGGCGGGACAGCCTACGAGCAGTACTTC. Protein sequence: CASTQGGTAYEQYF.

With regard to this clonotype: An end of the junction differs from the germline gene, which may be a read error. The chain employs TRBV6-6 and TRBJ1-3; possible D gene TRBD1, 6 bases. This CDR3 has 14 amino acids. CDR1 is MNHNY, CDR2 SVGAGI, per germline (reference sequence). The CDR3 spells CASSYPGAGDTIYF. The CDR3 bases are TGTGCCAGCAGTTACCCGGGGGCTGGAGACACCATATATTTT.

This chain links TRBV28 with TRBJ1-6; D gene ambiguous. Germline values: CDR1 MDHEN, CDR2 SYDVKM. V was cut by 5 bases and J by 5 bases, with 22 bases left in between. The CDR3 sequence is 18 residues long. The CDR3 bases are TGTGCCAGCAGTCGTCCTAAATTTGACGGACGGGATAATTCACCCCTCCACTTT. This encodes CASSRPKFDGRDNSPLHF.

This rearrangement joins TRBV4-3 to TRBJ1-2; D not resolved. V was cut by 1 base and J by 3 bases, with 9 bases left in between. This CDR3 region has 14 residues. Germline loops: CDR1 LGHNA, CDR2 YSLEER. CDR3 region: CASSQGHGDYGYTF. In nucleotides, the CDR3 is TGCGCCAGCAGCCAAGGCCACGGAGACTATGGCTACACCTTC.

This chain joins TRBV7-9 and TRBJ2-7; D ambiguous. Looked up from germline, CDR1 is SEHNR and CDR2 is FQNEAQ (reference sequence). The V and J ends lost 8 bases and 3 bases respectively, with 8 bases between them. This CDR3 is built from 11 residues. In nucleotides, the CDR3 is TGTGCCAGCGGACGGCGCTACGAGCAGTACTTC. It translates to CASGRRYEQYF. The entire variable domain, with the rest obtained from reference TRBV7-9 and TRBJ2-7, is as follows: DTGVSQNPRHKITKRGQNVTFRCDPISEHNRLYWYRQTLGQGPEFLTYFQNEAQLEKSRLLSDRFSAERPKGSFSTLEIQRTEQGDSAMYLCASGRRYEQYFGPGTRLTVT.

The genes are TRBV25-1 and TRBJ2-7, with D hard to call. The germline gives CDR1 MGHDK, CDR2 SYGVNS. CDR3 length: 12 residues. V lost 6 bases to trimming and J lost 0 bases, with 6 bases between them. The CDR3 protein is CASSGDSYEQYF. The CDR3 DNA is TGTGCCAGCAGCGGTGACTCCTACGAGCAGTACTTC.

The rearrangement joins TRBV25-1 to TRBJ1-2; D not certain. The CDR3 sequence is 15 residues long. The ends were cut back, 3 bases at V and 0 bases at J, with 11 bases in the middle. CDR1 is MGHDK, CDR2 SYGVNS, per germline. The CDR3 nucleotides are TGTGCCAGCAGTGACTCAGGATCGGCTAACTATGGCTACACCTTC. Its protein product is CASSDSGSANYGYTF.

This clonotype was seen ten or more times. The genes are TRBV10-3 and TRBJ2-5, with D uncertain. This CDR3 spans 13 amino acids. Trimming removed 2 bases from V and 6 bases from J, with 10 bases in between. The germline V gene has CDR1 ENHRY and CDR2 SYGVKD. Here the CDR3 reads CAISEPQLKTQYF. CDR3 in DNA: TGTGCCATCAGTGAGCCGCAGTTAAAGACCCAGTACTTC.

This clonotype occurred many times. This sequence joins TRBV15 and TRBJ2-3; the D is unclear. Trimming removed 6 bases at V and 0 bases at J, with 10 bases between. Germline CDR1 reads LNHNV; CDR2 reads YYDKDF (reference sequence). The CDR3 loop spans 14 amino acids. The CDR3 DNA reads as TGTGCCACCAGGAAACTCGGGAGCACAGATACGCAGTATTTT. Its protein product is CATRKLGSTDTQYF.

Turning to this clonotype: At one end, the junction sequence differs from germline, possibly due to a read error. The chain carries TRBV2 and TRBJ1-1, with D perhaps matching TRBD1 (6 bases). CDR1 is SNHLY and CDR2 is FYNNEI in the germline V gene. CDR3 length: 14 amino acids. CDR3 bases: TGCGCCAGCAGCCCACCAGGGGCGCGTACTGAAGCTTTCTTT. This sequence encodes CASSPPGARTEAFF.

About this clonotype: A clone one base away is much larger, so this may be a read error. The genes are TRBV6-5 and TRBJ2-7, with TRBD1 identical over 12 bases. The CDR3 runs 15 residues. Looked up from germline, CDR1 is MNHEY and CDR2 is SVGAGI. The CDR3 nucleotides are TGTGCCAGCAGTTACTCGGGACAGGGGGCGGTCGAGCAGTGCTTC. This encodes CASSYSGQGAVEQCF.

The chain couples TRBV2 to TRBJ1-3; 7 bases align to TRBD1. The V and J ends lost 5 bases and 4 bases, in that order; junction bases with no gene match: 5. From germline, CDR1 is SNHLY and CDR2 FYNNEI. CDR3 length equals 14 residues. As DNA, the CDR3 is TGTGCCAGCAGTATCGACAGGGTGGGAAACACCATATATTTT. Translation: CASSIDRVGNTIYF.

The CDR3 region is CATSDSQGGENTGELFF. The CDR3 region has the DNA TGTGCCACCAGTGATTCTCAGGGTGGGGAGAACACCGGGGAGCTGTTTTTT. The chain employs TRBV24-1 and TRBJ2-2; D possibly corresponds to TRBD1 (5 bases). The V end was cut by 2 bases, the J end by 1 base, with 13 bases between. The CDR3 consists of 17 residues. From germline, CDR1 is KGHDR and CDR2 SFDVKD.

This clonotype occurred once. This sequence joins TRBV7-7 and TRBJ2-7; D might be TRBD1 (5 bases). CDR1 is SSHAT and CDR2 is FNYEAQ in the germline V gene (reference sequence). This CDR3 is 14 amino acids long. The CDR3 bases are TGTGTTAGCAGCTGCGAAGTAGGGGCGGCTGAGCAGTACTTC. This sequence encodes CVSSCEVGAAEQYF.

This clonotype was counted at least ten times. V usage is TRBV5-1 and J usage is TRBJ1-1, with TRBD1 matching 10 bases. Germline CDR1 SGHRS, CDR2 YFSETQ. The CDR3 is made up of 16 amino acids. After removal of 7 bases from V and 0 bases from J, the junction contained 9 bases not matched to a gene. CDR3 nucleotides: TGCGCCAGCGTATCCGGGACAGGGGACATGAACACTGAAGCTTTCTTT. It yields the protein CASVSGTGDMNTEAFF.

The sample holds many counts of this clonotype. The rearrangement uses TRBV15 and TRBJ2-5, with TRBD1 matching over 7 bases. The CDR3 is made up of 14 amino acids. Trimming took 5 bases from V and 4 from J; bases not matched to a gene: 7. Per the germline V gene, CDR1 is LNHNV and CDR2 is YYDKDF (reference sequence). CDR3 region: CATSGLGGSETQYF. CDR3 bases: TGTGCCACCAGCGGATTAGGGGGCTCAGAGACCCAGTACTTC.